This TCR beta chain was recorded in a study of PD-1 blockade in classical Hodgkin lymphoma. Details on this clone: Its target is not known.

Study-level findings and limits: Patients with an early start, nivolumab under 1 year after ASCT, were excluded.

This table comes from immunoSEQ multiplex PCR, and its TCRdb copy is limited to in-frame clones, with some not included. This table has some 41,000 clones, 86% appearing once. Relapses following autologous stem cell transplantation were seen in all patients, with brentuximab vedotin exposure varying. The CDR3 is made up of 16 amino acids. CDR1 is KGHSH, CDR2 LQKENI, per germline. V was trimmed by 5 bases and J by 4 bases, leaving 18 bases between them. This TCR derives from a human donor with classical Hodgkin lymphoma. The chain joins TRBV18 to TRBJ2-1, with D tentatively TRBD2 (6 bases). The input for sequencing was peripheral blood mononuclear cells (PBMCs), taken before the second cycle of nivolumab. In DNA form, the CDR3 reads TGTGCCAGCTCAACGCTAGCGAGACAAAGGTACAATGAGCAGTTCTTC. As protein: CASSTLARQRYNEQFF.